These 26 T cell receptor beta chains share one sample of origin, sequenced in a study of CD8+CD57+ T cells in acquired aplastic anemia. All sequencing subjects had displayed CD8+CD57+ cell expansion on flow cytometry. Profiling that covered TCR beta VDJ and CDR3 relied on genomic DNA as its template. TCRdb called the reads again in MiXCR, with one record for every CDR3 protein. The data contain 150,000 to 200,000 distinct CDR3 sequences, approximately 48% of them singletons. The sequencing sample was made of sorted CD4+, CD8+, or CD8+CD57+ T cells (not recorded which) from PBMCs. These receptors were taken from a human donor with aplastic anemia.

Ten or more counts support this clonotype. CDR3 sequence reads: CASRAAGASTDTQYF. DNA for the CDR3: TGTGCCAGCAGAGCAGCGGGCGCGAGCACAGATACGCAGTATTTT. The gene calls are TRBV4-2 and TRBJ2-3, with D possibly matching TRBD2 (6 bases). V was clipped by 6 bases and J by 0 bases, with 13 bases between them. CDR3 length equals 15 residues. Germline CDR1 LGHNA, CDR2 YNFKEQ.

The V and J genes are TRBV10-3 and TRBJ2-4; D unclear. Between the trimmed V and J ends, which lost 3 bases and 0 bases, there was a span of 6 bases. CDR3 length: 14 residues. Germline lookup yields CDR1 ENHRY and CDR2 SYGVKD. Here the CDR3 reads CAISDLAAKNIQYF. The CDR3, as DNA: TGTGCCATCAGTGATTTGGCAGCCAAAAACATTCAGTACTTC.

There are a few counts of this clonotype. V is TRBV29-1 and J is TRBJ2-1, with D unclear. Germline values: CDR1 SQVTM, CDR2 ANQGSEA. This CDR3 is 11 amino acids long. The ends were cut back, 3 bases at V and 9 bases at J, with 9 bases in the middle. The CDR3 sequence: CSVEDPREQFF. The CDR3 DNA sequence: TGCAGCGTTGAGGATCCGCGTGAGCAGTTCTTC.

This clonotype came up many times. The chain recombines TRBV6-5 with TRBJ1-1, with D perhaps matching TRBD1 (6 bases). The V end lost 10 bases, the J end lost 2 bases, and 17 bases lay between the germline ends. Germline CDR1 and CDR2: MNHEY and SVGAGI. The CDR3 runs 14 residues. DNA of the CDR3: TGTGCCACTCGAAGGGGGGCGGGTAACACTGAAGCTTTCTTT. It encodes CATRRGAGNTEAFF.

The chain uses TRBV25-1 and TRBJ2-5; D remains ambiguous. The CDR3 runs 13 residues. Trimming stripped 1 base from V and 3 bases from J, with 6 bases between. Germline V gene lookup returns CDR1 MGHDK and CDR2 SYGVNS. For the CDR3, the DNA is TGTGCCAGCAGTGAATTTGACAAAGAGACCCAGTACTTC. Amino acids: CASSEFDKETQYF.

Details on this clonotype: Relative to the germline gene, one junction end is altered; a read error may explain this. The chain joins TRBV12-3 or TRBV12-4 to TRBJ1-6, with D possibly being TRBD1 (5 bases). This CDR3 is built from 16 residues. This CDR3 is CASSLGERSYNSPLHF. In DNA form, the CDR3 reads TGTGCCAGCAGCTTAGGGGAGAGATCCTATAATTCACCCCTCCACTTT.

The chain combines TRBV7-2 with TRBJ2-7; D is uncertain. The CDR3 runs to 14 residues. V was cut by 5 bases and J by 2 bases, with 13 bases left in between. The germline V gene encodes CDR1 SGHTA and CDR2 FQGNSA. The CDR3 DNA reads TGTGCCAGCAGCCTAGGATCATATACCTACGAGCAGTACTTC. Translated: CASSLGSYTYEQYF.

In this sample, this clonotype turned up many times. This sequence joins TRBV5-6 and TRBJ2-4, with D tentatively TRBD1 (6 bases). The CDR3 consists of 13 residues. Trimming cost V 5 bases and J 2 bases, with 8 bases left between them. Germline loops: CDR1 SGHDT, CDR2 YYEEEE. The CDR3 sequence is CASSWGPKNIQYF. DNA for the CDR3: TGTGCCAGCAGTTGGGGGCCCAAAAACATTCAGTACTTC.

This chain joins TRBV7-9 and TRBJ2-7; 9 bases are a match to TRBD2. J was trimmed by 5 bases and V by 4 bases; bases with no gene match: 6. The CDR3 extends over 14 amino acids. Germline V lookup: CDR1 SEHNR, CDR2 FQNEAQ (reference sequence). The CDR3 loop reads CASSYASGTDEQYF. CDR3 bases: TGTGCCAGCAGCTACGCTAGCGGGACGGACGAGCAGTACTTC.

The chain employs TRBV29-1 and TRBJ2-3; 10 nucleotides agree with TRBD1. CDR1 and CDR2 from the germline V gene are SQVTM and ANQGSEA. This CDR3 region has 15 residues. With V trimmed by 6 bases and J by 2 bases, 8 bases remained unmatched. The CDR3, as DNA: TGCAGCGTCTGTCCCGGGACAGGGGACACAGATACGCAGTATTTT. Residues: CSVCPGTGDTDTQYF.

V and J are TRBV20-1 and TRBJ1-6; tentative D call: TRBD1 (5 bases). The CDR3 is 11 residues long. Germline values: CDR1 DFQATT, CDR2 SNEGSKA (reference sequence). Trimming pared 6 bases from V and 10 bases from J, leaving 10 bases between. The CDR3 bases are TGCAGTGCCCCCTGGGGGTCACCCCTCCACTTT. It encodes CSAPWGSPLHF.

The CDR3 is CASSLWQGGEQYF. The CDR3, as DNA: TGTGCCAGCAGCTTGTGGCAGGGAGGCGAGCAGTACTTC. V and J are TRBV13 and TRBJ2-7; D perhaps matches TRBD2 (6 bases). This CDR3 has 13 residues. V was clipped by 3 bases and J by 6 bases, with 12 bases between them. Germline-derived CDR1 and CDR2 are PRHDT and FYEKMQ (reference sequence).

The chain links TRBV10-1 to TRBJ1-1; 7 nucleotides match TRBD1. Germline V lookup: CDR1 WNHNN, CDR2 SYGVQD (reference sequence). V trimming: 6 bases; J trimming: 2 bases; junction bases outside the gene matches: 3. The CDR3 spans 13 residues. CDR3 residues: CASRGQLNTEAFF. DNA for the CDR3: TGCGCCAGCAGGGGACAGCTCAACACTGAAGCTTTCTTT.

The chain has TRBV20-1 and TRBJ2-7; D not certain. V lost 5 bases to trimming and J lost 6 bases, with 17 bases between them. The CDR3 has 13 residues. CDR1 DFQATT and CDR2 SNEGSKA come from the germline V gene (reference sequence). The CDR3 DNA reads as TGCAGTGCTGTACCCTCCGTTACCTCCGAGCAGTACTTC. It encodes CSAVPSVTSEQYF.

This sequence joins TRBV20-1 and TRBJ1-2; no clear D gene. Trimming cost V 1 base and J 5 bases, with 5 bases left between them. In germline, CDR1 is DFQATT, CDR2 SNEGSKA (reference sequence). This CDR3 contains 11 residues. In nucleotides, the CDR3 is TGCAGTGCTAGAGCTGGGTATGGCTACACCTTC. Protein: CSARAGYGYTF.

In its sample, this clonotype was seen many times. The rearrangement joins TRBV7-3 to TRBJ2-6; D uncertain. Trimming shortened V by 2 bases and J by 0 bases, and 5 bases separated the two germline ends. The CDR3 spans 15 residues. Germline V gene lookup returns CDR1 SGHTA and CDR2 FQGTGA. This chain's CDR3 is CASSLSISGANVLTF. The CDR3 DNA reads TGTGCCAGCAGCTTATCTATCTCTGGGGCCAACGTCCTGACTTTC.

The chain couples TRBV3-1 to TRBJ1-3; no firm D call. Germline lookup yields CDR1 LGHDT and CDR2 YNNKEL (reference sequence). CDR3 size: 17 residues. The V end was cut by 3 bases, the J end by 2 bases, with 17 bases between. The CDR3 loop is CASSQEGRGSTGNTIYF. The CDR3 DNA is TGTGCCAGCAGCCAGGAAGGACGGGGAAGTACTGGAAACACCATATATTTT.

This sequence joins TRBV10-2 and TRBJ2-2, with 7 bases aligning to TRBD1. Looked up from germline, CDR1 is WSHSY and CDR2 is SAAADI. V lost 1 base, J lost 3 bases, and 2 bases stayed unmatched. The CDR3 runs 15 residues. The DNA for the CDR3 is TGCGCCAGCAGTGAGTGGGGACAGTACACCGGGGAGCTGTTTTTT. It specifies CASSEWGQYTGELFF.

The chain uses TRBV5-4 and TRBJ2-5, with D tentatively TRBD1 or TRBD2 (6 bases each). V lost 7 bases, J lost 3 bases, and 16 bases lay in between. The CDR3 sequence is 14 residues long. From germline, CDR1 is SGHNT and CDR2 YYREEE (reference sequence). CDR3 nucleotides: TGTGCCAGCTCCGCCGGAGGGGGGAAAGAGACCCAGTACTTC. It encodes CASSAGGGKETQYF. Full variable domain (outside the CDR3, taken from reference TRBV5-4 and TRBJ2-5): ETGVTQSPTHLIKTRGQQVTLRCSSQSGHNTVSWYQQALGQGPQFIFQYYREEENGRGNFPPRFSGLQFPNYSSELNVNALELDDSALYLCASSAGGGKETQYFGPGTRLLVL.

This clonotype has only a few counts. The CDR3 protein is CASKGGGYGYTF. For the CDR3, the DNA is TGTGCCAGCAAGGGGGGAGGCTATGGCTACACCTTC. J is TRBJ1-2 and V is TRBV2; D possibly corresponds to TRBD1 (6 bases). CDR1 and CDR2 (germline): SNHLY, FYNNEI. This CDR3 region has 12 residues. V lost 7 bases and J lost 4, with 10 bases in between.

The V and J genes are TRBV6-2 or TRBV6-3 and TRBJ2-5; 10 bases fit TRBD2. V was clipped by 6 bases and J by 9 bases; unmatched bases: 13. This CDR3 comprises 15 residues. The germline V gene encodes CDR1 MNHEY and CDR2 SVGEGT. The CDR3 is CASSGTVAGGGAQYF. CDR3 nucleotide sequence: TGTGCCAGCAGCGGAACCGTAGCGGGGGGAGGGGCCCAGTACTTC.

This clonotype came up many times. The chain joins TRBV20-1 to TRBJ1-5; D perhaps matches TRBD1 (5 bases). CDR3 length: 13 amino acids. With 6 bases removed from V and 0 bases from J, the gap between germline ends came to 9 bases. The germline gives CDR1 DFQATT, CDR2 SNEGSKA (reference sequence). CDR3 nucleotide sequence: TGCAGTGCCGGGACGGATAGCAATCAGCCCCAGCATTTT. Its translation is CSAGTDSNQPQHF.

This chain joins TRBV20-1 and TRBJ2-7, with 7 nucleotides matching TRBD1. Per germline, CDR1 DFQATT and CDR2 SNEGSKA (reference sequence). Losses at the gene ends were 1 base for V and 1 base for J; bases not matched to a gene: 4. This CDR3 is built from 14 residues. CDR3 nucleotide sequence: TGCAGTGCTAGAGGACAGGGCGATTCCTACGAGCAGTACTTC. Protein sequence: CSARGQGDSYEQYF.

In its sample, this clonotype was seen many times. The chain links TRBV11-1 to TRBJ1-5; 9 bases align to TRBD1. Germline V gene data show CDR1 as SGHAT and CDR2 as FQDESV (reference sequence). With V trimmed by 6 bases and J by 0 bases, 12 bases remained unmatched. This CDR3 region has 18 residues. CDR3 protein: CASRRPGQGHYSNQPQHF. CDR3 coding DNA: TGTGCCAGCAGACGACCGGGACAGGGACATTATAGCAATCAGCCCCAGCATTTT.

This chain links TRBV29-1 with TRBJ1-1; D unresolved. Germline-derived CDR1 and CDR2 are SQVTM and ANQGSEA. V lost 3 bases to trimming and J lost 9 bases, with 11 bases between them. This CDR3 has 11 amino acids. CDR3 loop: CSVEVHVKAFF. The CDR3 DNA reads as TGCAGCGTTGAGGTACACGTTAAAGCTTTCTTT.

The chain combines TRBV24-1 with TRBJ2-1; D is possibly TRBD1 (5 bases). Between the trimmed V and J ends, which lost 1 base and 6 bases, there was a span of 9 bases. This CDR3 is 14 amino acids long. Per germline, CDR1 KGHDR and CDR2 SFDVKD. In DNA form, the CDR3 reads TGTGCCACCAGTGATTTTTTTCAGGGCAATGAGCAGTTCTTC. This sequence encodes CATSDFFQGNEQFF.